The T cell receptor beta chain under discussion was sequenced for a study of shared clonotypes between healthy human individuals. Notes on the study in general: Researchers sampled only blood; tissue repertoires likely differ.

Tens of thousands of T cell genomes (about 0.3 ug DNA) went into each PBMC replicate. Profiling relied on immunoSEQ multiplex PCR, and the TCRdb table lists in-frame clones only, not all of them. The table has fewer than 600,000 clones, roughly four fifths seen once. This clone was counted between two and nine times. Its antigen is not identified. The CDR3 has 17 amino acids. Germline lookup yields CDR1 LGHNA and CDR2 YNFKEQ. V shed 0 bases and J 5 bases; nucleotides not matched to a gene: 4. The chain recombines TRBV4-2 with TRBJ2-2; 12 positions agree with TRBD2. Sequenced sample: PBMCs. The clonotype comes from a woman in her thirties or forties in good health. Some clones in this sample may be carry-over from other donors' samples. The CDR3 DNA follows: TGTGCCAGCAGCCAAGAGAGACTAGCGGGAGTGACCGGGGAGCTGTTTTTT. As protein: CASSQERLAGVTGELFF.